This is a list of T cell receptor beta chains from one sample in a study of T cell responses to AZD1222 COVID-19 vaccine. The assay was immunoSEQ multiplex PCR, and TCRdb's table has in-frame clones only and misses some. Here the sample spans roughly 190,000 clones, around 94% being singletons. The sequencing here drew on peripheral blood, taken 28 days after the second dose of the MenACWY control vaccine. These receptors were taken from an adult who received the MenACWY meningococcal vaccine as a control. Each CDR3 is given with its conserved first and last residue. The D gene is left open where the match is weak. Only some rows state a clone size, as once, few, many or a class for expanded clones.

>TRBJ2-1|-|TRBV28|-
TGTGCCAGCAGCCCCGGGACACCCTCCTACAATGAGCAGTTCTTC
CASSPGTPSYNEQFF
>TRBJ1-6|-|TRBV5-6|-
TGTGCCAGCAACATACAGGGCCAGGCTAATTCACCCCTCCACTTT
CASNIQGQANSPLHF
>TRBJ1-1|-|TRBV2|TRBD1
TGTGCCAGCAGCGACGGACAGGGGGCATTTAGCACTGAAGCTTTCTTT
CASSDGQGAFSTEAFF
>TRBJ1-5|once|TRBV11-2|-
TGTGCCAGCAGCTTAGAGGCGGGAAGAAGCAATCAGCCCCAGCATTTT
CASSLEAGRSNQPQHF
>TRBJ2-5|-|TRBV3-1/TRBV3-2|-
TGTGCCAGCAGCCGTGCGGTAGAGACCCAGTACTTC
CASSRAVETQYF
>TRBJ1-1|-|TRBV9|TRBD1
TGTGCCAGCAGCGTTAGGCAGGGGGACACTGAAGCTTTCTTT
CASSVRQGDTEAFF
>TRBJ1-5|-|TRBV27|-
TGTGCCAGCAGTTTAACCCGGGACGGATTCAATCAGCCCCAGCATTTT
CASSLTRDGFNQPQHF
>TRBJ2-1|-|TRBV7-3|TRBD2
TGTGCCAGCAGCGCTGTAGCGGGAACATACAATGAGCAGTTCTTC
CASSAVAGTYNEQFF
>TRBJ1-5|-|TRBV7-2|-
TGTGCCAGCAGCTTAGGTCTGGTGAATCAGCCCCAGCATTTT
CASSLGLVNQPQHF
>TRBJ1-2|-|TRBV30|-
TGTGCCTGGAGTGTACGCGTGAATGGCTACACCTTC
CAWSVRVNGYTF
>TRBJ2-3|once|TRBV24-1|TRBD2
TGTGCCACCAGTGATTATAGCGGGAGGCCCTTTCCGCAGTATTTT
CATSDYSGRPFPQYF
>TRBJ2-7|-|TRBV11-3|TRBD1
TGTGCCAGCAGCGTGACAGGGCGCGAGCAGTACTTC
CASSVTGREQYF
>TRBJ1-3|once|TRBV7-2|-
TGTGCCAGCAGCTATGCTGGAGGCAGCTCTGGAAACACCATATATTTT
CASSYAGGSSGNTIYF
>TRBJ2-7|-|TRBV30|-
TGTGCCTGGAGTGTGTCCTACGAGCAGTACTTC
CAWSVSYEQYF
>TRBJ2-7|-|TRBV27|-
TGTGCCAGCAGCCATACAGGGATTTCAGGGTTC
CASSHTGISGF